This T cell receptor beta chain was sequenced in a study of blood T cell repertoires in COVID-19. About the research overall: From the United States, Italy and Spain came samples of acute and convalescent COVID-19. From T cells, B-cell-depleted T cells, or PBMCs came the material, which was cDNA or gDNA.

In the study's own analysis: It was from reference gene primer amplification that nucleated cell counts were estimated. The table came from immunoSEQ multiplex PCR; TCRdb's copy has only in-frame clones and leaves some out. V and J calls plus clone size are reproduced from that table; the DNA served to infer D and trimming. The repertoire has approximately 270,000 clones, around nine tenths of them found once; the top ten carry around 8.8%. CDR1 is SGHDT and CDR2 is YYEEEE in the germline V gene. Trimming removed 3 bases from V and 4 bases from J; junction bases left unmatched: 2. The CDR3 runs 13 residues.

The chain combines TRBV5-6 with TRBJ2-3; 7 bases line up with TRBD2. The specimen sequenced was peripheral blood. The source is a man aged 35 to 55 with active or convalescent COVID-19. For the CDR3, the DNA is TGTGCCAGCAGCTGGGGGGGTCCAGATACGCAGTATTTT. Its protein is CASSWGGPDTQYF.